The 27 T cell receptor beta chains presented below share a single source sample, sequenced in a study of shared T cell receptors in the human thymus. The table came from immunoSEQ multiplex PCR; TCRdb's copy has only in-frame clones and leaves some out. The table lists over 450,000 clones, 78% of them singletons. This sample was shared with a second study, whose subject was human thymus T cells.

The sequencing input was thymocytes. The receptor source for this set is a boy in the first two years of life with a congenital heart defect.

This clone was observed once. The DNA for the CDR3 is TGTGCCAGCAGCTTAGCATACGACAGTATCACTGAAGCTTTCTTT. Its protein product is CASSLAYDSITEAFF. This rearrangement joins TRBV7-2 to TRBJ1-1, with D perhaps TRBD1 (5 bases). The CDR3 consists of 15 residues. Germline V gene data show CDR1 as SGHTA and CDR2 as FQGNSA. Trimming took 0 bases from V and 4 from J, leaving 12 bases between them.

V usage is TRBV21-1 and J usage is TRBJ2-1; the table calls TRBD1, which could not be checked here. TRBV21-1 is annotated as a pseudogene. The CDR3 loop spans 17 amino acids. The CDR3 here is CASSTLTGPRSYNEQFF. CDR3 DNA: TGTGCCAGCAGCACCCTGACAGGGCCCCGCTCCTACAATGAGCAGTTCTTC.

The chain combines TRBV9 with TRBJ2-3; possible D gene TRBD2, 7 bases. Germline-derived CDR1 and CDR2 are SGDLS and YYNGEE. Trimming took off 0 bases at V and 2 bases at J, with 16 bases between the two ends. The CDR3 length is 17 residues. The CDR3 sequence is CASSVESGGLFTDTQYF. The CDR3 DNA is TGTGCCAGCAGCGTAGAATCGGGGGGCCTCTTCACAGATACGCAGTATTTT. The full variable domain, with the rest looked up from reference TRBV9 and TRBJ2-3, is DSGVTQTPKHLITATGQRVTLRCSPRSGDLSVYWYQQSLDQGLQFLIQYYNGEERAKGNILERFSAQQFPDLHSELNLSSLELGDSALYFCASSVESGGLFTDTQYFGPGTRLTVL.

This clone was counted a few times. V and J are TRBV5-6 and TRBJ2-7, with 9 bases that match TRBD1. The V segment lost 5 bases and the J segment 1 base; nucleotides outside the gene matches: 4. From germline, CDR1 is SGHDT and CDR2 YYEEEE. This CDR3 is 14 amino acids long. CDR3 sequence reads: CASSVGQGSYEQYF. The CDR3 bases are TGTGCCAGCAGTGTGGGACAGGGTTCCTACGAGCAGTACTTC.

The chain employs TRBV6-5 and TRBJ2-4, with 8 bases matching TRBD2. The CDR3 extends over 16 amino acids. Germline V CDR1 and CDR2: MNHEY, SVGAGI. V was clipped by 2 bases and J by 1 base; unmatched bases: 4. The CDR3 DNA sequence: TGTGCCAGCAGTTACCAGCGGGAGTGGGCCAAAAACATTCAGTACTTC. This translates into CASSYQREWAKNIQYF.

This chain connects TRBV4-3 to TRBJ2-7; 7 bases match TRBD1. CDR1 and CDR2 from the germline V gene are LGHNA and YSLEER. This CDR3 region has 17 residues. V dropped 1 base and J dropped 5; count of bases not matched to a gene: 14. CDR3 bases: TGCGCCAGCAGCCAAGGACCCCCTACAGGGGTCCCCCACGAGCAGTACTTC. Protein product: CASSQGPPTGVPHEQYF.

The rearrangement uses TRBV11-2 and TRBJ1-3; 8 nucleotides match TRBD1. In germline, CDR1 is SGHAT, CDR2 FQNNGV. The CDR3 spans 15 residues. V lost 5 bases, J lost 4 bases, and 7 bases stayed unmatched. CDR3 residues: CASSHEDRDGNTIYF. In DNA, the CDR3 is TGTGCCAGCAGCCACGAGGACAGGGACGGAAACACCATATATTTT.

CDR3 bases: TGCAGCGTCGCCGGGACAGGCGCTCAGGGGCAGTTCTTC. This codes for CSVAGTGAQGQFF. The chain employs TRBV29-1 and TRBJ2-1, with TRBD1 identical over 8 bases. The CDR3 totals 13 residues. Germline-derived CDR1 and CDR2 are SQVTM and ANQGSEA. V lost 6 bases and J lost 12; bases outside the gene matches: 13.

This clone was seen a single time. This chain joins TRBV6-1 and TRBJ2-7, with 11 bases identical to TRBD2. With 0 bases clipped from V and 8 bases from J, the junction kept 9 bases outside the gene matches. The germline gives CDR1 MNHNS, CDR2 SASEGT. The CDR3 runs to 16 residues. In DNA, the CDR3 is TGTGCCAGCAGTGAAGCGGAGACTAGCGGGATGGGAAAGCAGTACTTC. This encodes CASSEAETSGMGKQYF.

The V and J genes are TRBV4-3 and TRBJ2-1; 10 bases match TRBD2. The J segment lost 5 bases and the V segment lost 3 bases, leaving 10 bases of the junction unmatched. This CDR3 region has 17 residues. The V gene's germline CDR1 is LGHNA and CDR2 YSLEER. This chain's CDR3 is CASSHPGRLAGDNEQFF. CDR3 DNA: TGCGCCAGCAGCCACCCCGGGAGGCTAGCGGGAGACAATGAGCAGTTCTTC.

The chain joins TRBV27 to TRBJ2-2; 9 bases align to TRBD1. Germline trimming cut 5 bases from V and 1 base from J; bases unmatched to any gene: 2. Germline V gives CDR1 MNHEY, CDR2 SMNVEV (reference sequence). CDR3 size: 15 residues. Written as DNA, the CDR3 is TGTGCCAGCAGTAACAGGGGGCGGAACACCGGGGAGCTGTTTTTT. This gives the protein CASSNRGRNTGELFF.

The rearrangement uses TRBV9 and TRBJ1-3, with D unresolved. The CDR3 spans 15 residues. Germline CDR1 SGDLS, CDR2 YYNGEE. V lost 3 bases to trimming and J lost 2 bases, with 12 bases between them. CDR3 loop: CASSDSGDAGNTIYF. CDR3 sequence (DNA): TGTGCCAGCAGCGATAGCGGTGATGCTGGAAACACCATATATTTT.

The chain links TRBV29-1 to TRBJ2-3; tentatively, D is TRBD2 (6 bases). V was clipped by 4 bases and J by 1 base, with 15 bases between them. Per the germline V gene, CDR1 is SQVTM and CDR2 is ANQGSEA. The CDR3 length is 15 residues. The chain's CDR3 is CSVGRGSGRTDTQYF. CDR3 nucleotides: TGCAGCGTTGGACGCGGTAGCGGCCGCACAGATACGCAGTATTTT.

CDR3 protein: CASSLAISGEGTNQPQHF. The DNA of the CDR3 is TGTGCCAGCAGCTTAGCTATTTCAGGGGAGGGGACCAATCAGCCCCAGCATTTT. This chain links TRBV7-9 with TRBJ1-5, with a weak D call TRBD1 (6 bases). V lost 0 bases and J lost 3, with 18 bases in between. This CDR3 has 18 amino acids. CDR1 and CDR2 from the germline V gene are SEHNR and FQNEAQ (reference sequence). The full variable domain, with the rest looked up from reference TRBV7-9 and TRBJ1-5, is DTGVSQNPRHKITKRGQNVTFRCDPISEHNRLYWYRQTLGQGPEFLTYFQNEAQLEKSRLLSDRFSAERPKGSFSTLEIQRTEQGDSAMYLCASSLAISGEGTNQPQHFGDGTRLSIL.

Worth noting for this clone: A junction end diverges from the germline sequence, so it may reflect a read error. J is TRBJ2-3 and V is TRBV20-1; 7 bases are shared with TRBD1. This CDR3 has 11 amino acids. Germline CDR1 is DFQATT and CDR2 is SNEGSKA (reference sequence). CDR3 nucleotide sequence: TGCAGTGCTCATCACCGGACAGGCTGCTTTTTT. Protein: CSAHHRTGCFF.

This sequence joins TRBV19 and TRBJ1-2; D is unresolved. The CDR3 totals 13 residues. From germline, CDR1 is LNHDA and CDR2 SQIVND (reference sequence). The V end was cut by 5 bases, the J end by 4 bases, with 11 bases between. The CDR3 DNA reads TGTGCCAGTAGTCCTGACGGGATCTATGGCTACACCTTC. Its translation: CASSPDGIYGYTF.

This clone appeared once. The genes are TRBV19 and TRBJ2-3; tentative D call: TRBD1 (5 bases). V lost 1 base to trimming and J lost 3 bases, with 8 bases between them. Germline CDR1 reads LNHDA; CDR2 reads SQIVND (reference sequence). This CDR3 spans 14 amino acids. The CDR3 region is CASSIARQTDTQYF. In nucleotides, the CDR3 is TGTGCCAGTAGTATAGCCCGACAGACAGATACGCAGTATTTT.

The chain carries TRBV28 and TRBJ2-5; perhaps TRBD1 as D (6 bases). Looked up from germline, CDR1 is MDHEN and CDR2 is SYDVKM. The V end was cut by 4 bases, the J end by 2 bases, with 14 bases between. The CDR3 covers 15 residues. Here the CDR3 DNA reads TGTGCCAGCAGTTACCCGGGACACCGACAAGAGACCCAGTACTTC. Translated: CASSYPGHRQETQYF.

This sequence joins TRBV27 and TRBJ2-5; TRBD2 matches 9 bases. There are 17 residues in the CDR3. The V gene's germline CDR1 is MNHEY and CDR2 SMNVEV (reference sequence). V lost 6 bases, J lost 5 bases, and 16 bases stayed unmatched. CDR3 nucleotides: TGTGCCAGCAGATTAACAGCTCCGGGACTAGCCGCGGAGACCCAGTACTTC. Residues: CASRLTAPGLAAETQYF.

The chain links TRBV6-6 to TRBJ1-1, with 7 nucleotides matching TRBD1. V dropped 6 bases and J dropped 14; count of bases not matched to a gene: 15. There are 13 residues in the CDR3. CDR1 is MNHNY, CDR2 SVGAGI, per germline (reference sequence). In DNA form, the CDR3 reads TGTGCCAGCAGCCAAAGATCTCTAAAGACAGGGTTCTTT. Amino acid sequence: CASSQRSLKTGFF.

The chain couples TRBV11-2 to TRBJ2-7; 7 bases agree with TRBD1. CDR3 length equals 17 residues. The germline gives CDR1 SGHAT, CDR2 FQNNGV. With V trimmed by 2 bases and J by 3 bases, 13 bases remained unmatched. The CDR3 DNA reads as TGTGCCAGCAGCTTAATCGTAGGGACAGATAAACGCTACGAGCAGTACTTC. It codes for CASSLIVGTDKRYEQYF.

The genes are TRBV20-1 and TRBJ2-1; the D gene is possibly TRBD2 (7 bases). Deletions cut 6 bases from V and 9 bases from J, with 12 bases between. The CDR3 spans 11 residues. Germline CDR1 is DFQATT and CDR2 is SNEGSKA (reference sequence). As DNA, the CDR3 is TGCAGTGCAAGGGGGGGGGCTGAGCAGTTCTTC. Its translation: CSARGGAEQFF.

The rearrangement links TRBV4-1 to TRBJ2-5; TRBD2 matches at 9 bases. With V trimmed by 2 bases and J by 5 bases, 9 bases remained unmatched. This CDR3 has 16 residues. Germline CDR1 reads MGHRA; CDR2 reads YSYEKL. CDR3 loop: CASSQRREGRAETQYF. The CDR3 coding sequence is TGCGCCAGCAGCCAAAGGCGGGAGGGCCGGGCGGAGACCCAGTACTTC.

The rearrangement links TRBV29-1 to TRBJ2-3; TRBD2 agrees at 11 bases. CDR3 length: 16 residues. Germline CDR1 is SQVTM and CDR2 is ANQGSEA. The V gene end was trimmed by 7 bases and the J gene end by 0 bases; junction bases not matched to a gene: 9. CDR3 bases: TGCAGCGCTTTAGCGGGAGGGCCTTGGAGCACAGATACGCAGTATTTT. It yields the protein CSALAGGPWSTDTQYF.

CDR3 in DNA: TGTGCCTGGAGTGTACGGTCCCTACAGGGACAGGTGGGTCAGCCCCAGCATTTT. It translates to CAWSVRSLQGQVGQPQHF. This rearrangement joins TRBV30 to TRBJ1-5; TRBD1 matches at 8 bases. Germline-derived CDR1 and CDR2 are GTSNPN and SVGIG (reference sequence). With V trimmed by 0 bases and J by 6 bases, 16 bases remained unmatched. The CDR3 is 18 amino acids.

The V call is TRBV5-6, the J call TRBJ2-7; TRBD2 matches 11 bases. There are 18 residues in the CDR3. CDR1 and CDR2 from the germline V gene are SGHDT and YYEEEE. V gave up 4 bases and J gave up 3 bases; unmatched junction bases: 15. CDR3 amino acids: CASSGGPWGLAENYEQYF. The CDR3 coding sequence is TGTGCCAGCAGCGGAGGCCCTTGGGGACTAGCGGAAAACTACGAGCAGTACTTC.

This clone has just one count. The rearrangement uses TRBV28 and TRBJ1-6; 7 positions agree with TRBD1. Germline values: CDR1 MDHEN, CDR2 SYDVKM. V lost 3 bases, J lost 5 bases, and 13 bases stayed unmatched. CDR3 size: 18 residues. CDR3: CASSLGPTDRADNSPLHF. The CDR3 DNA sequence: TGTGCCAGCAGTTTGGGGCCCACAGACAGGGCGGATAATTCACCCCTCCACTTT.